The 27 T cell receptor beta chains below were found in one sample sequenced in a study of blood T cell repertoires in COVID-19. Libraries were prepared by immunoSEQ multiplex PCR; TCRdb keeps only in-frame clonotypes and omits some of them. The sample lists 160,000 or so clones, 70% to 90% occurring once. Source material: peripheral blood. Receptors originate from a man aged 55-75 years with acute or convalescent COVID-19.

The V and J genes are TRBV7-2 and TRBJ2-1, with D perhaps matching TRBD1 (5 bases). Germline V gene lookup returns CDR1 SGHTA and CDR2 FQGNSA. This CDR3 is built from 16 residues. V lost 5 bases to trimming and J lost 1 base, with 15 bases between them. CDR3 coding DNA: TGTGCCAGCAGCGCGTATATAGGGGTATCCTACAATGAGCAGTTCTTC. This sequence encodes CASSAYIGVSYNEQFF.

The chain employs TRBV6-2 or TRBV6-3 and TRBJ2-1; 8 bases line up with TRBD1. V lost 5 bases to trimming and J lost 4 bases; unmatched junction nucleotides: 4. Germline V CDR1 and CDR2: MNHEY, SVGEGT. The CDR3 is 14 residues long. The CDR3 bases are TGTGCCAGCAGTCAGACAGGGGCGTACAATGAGCAGTTCTTC. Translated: CASSQTGAYNEQFF.

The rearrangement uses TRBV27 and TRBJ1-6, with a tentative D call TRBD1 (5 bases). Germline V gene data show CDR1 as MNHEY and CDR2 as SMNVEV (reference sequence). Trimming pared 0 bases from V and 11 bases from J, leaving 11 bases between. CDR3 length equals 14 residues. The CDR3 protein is CASSLSQGLTPLHF. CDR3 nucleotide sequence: TGTGCCAGCAGTTTATCGCAGGGATTGACACCCCTCCACTTT.

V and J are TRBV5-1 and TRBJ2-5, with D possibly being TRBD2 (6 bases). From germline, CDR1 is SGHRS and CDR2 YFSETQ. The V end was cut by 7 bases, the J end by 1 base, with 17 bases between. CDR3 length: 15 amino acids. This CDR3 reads CASGLLAIPQETQYF. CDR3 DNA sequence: TGCGCCAGCGGATTACTAGCAATCCCCCAAGAGACCCAGTACTTC.

In nucleotides, the CDR3 is TGTGCCAGCAGGCTCTTACTGCGGGGGAGCTCCTACAATGAGCAGTTCTTC. Translating gives CASRLLLRGSSYNEQFF. The V call is TRBV27, the J call TRBJ2-1; TRBD2 aligns across 7 bases. V lost 6 bases, J lost 0 bases, and 11 bases stayed unmatched. The CDR3 loop spans 17 amino acids. Germline CDR1 MNHEY, CDR2 SMNVEV (reference sequence).

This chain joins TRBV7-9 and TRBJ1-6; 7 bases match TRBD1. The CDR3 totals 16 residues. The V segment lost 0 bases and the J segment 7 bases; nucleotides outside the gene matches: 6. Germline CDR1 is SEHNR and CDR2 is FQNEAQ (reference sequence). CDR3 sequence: CASSLASGGGNSPLHF. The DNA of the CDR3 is TGTGCCAGCAGCTTAGCGTCGGGAGGGGGCAATTCACCCCTCCACTTT.

In nucleotides, the CDR3 is TGTGCCAGCAGCCAAGATTTTGTGAGAGCCGGGGATTCACCCCTCCACTTT. Its translation is CASSQDFVRAGDSPLHF. The chain employs TRBV14 and TRBJ1-6, with D unresolved. Germline CDR1 SGHDN, CDR2 FVKESK. This CDR3 is built from 17 residues. V lost 0 bases, J lost 8 bases, and 17 bases lay in between. Combining the CDR3 with reference TRBV14 and TRBJ1-6 gives the whole variable domain EAGVTQFPSHSVIEKGQTVTLRCDPISGHDNLYWYRRVMGKEIKFLLHFVKESKQDESGMPNNRFLAERTGGTYSTLKVQPAELEDSGVYFCASSQDFVRAGDSPLHFGNGTRLTVT.

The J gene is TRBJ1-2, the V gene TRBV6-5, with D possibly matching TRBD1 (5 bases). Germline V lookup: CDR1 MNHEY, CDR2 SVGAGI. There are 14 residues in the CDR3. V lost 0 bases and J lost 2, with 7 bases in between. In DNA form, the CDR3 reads TGTGCCAGCAGTTACTCGGGGCAGAACTATGGCTACACCTTC. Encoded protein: CASSYSGQNYGYTF.

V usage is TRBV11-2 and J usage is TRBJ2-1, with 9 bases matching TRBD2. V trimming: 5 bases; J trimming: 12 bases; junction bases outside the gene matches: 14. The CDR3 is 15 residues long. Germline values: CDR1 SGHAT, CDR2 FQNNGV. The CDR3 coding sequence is TGTGCCAGCAGCCCGAGGTTAGCGGGGGACCCCACGCAGTTCTTC. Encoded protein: CASSPRLAGDPTQFF.

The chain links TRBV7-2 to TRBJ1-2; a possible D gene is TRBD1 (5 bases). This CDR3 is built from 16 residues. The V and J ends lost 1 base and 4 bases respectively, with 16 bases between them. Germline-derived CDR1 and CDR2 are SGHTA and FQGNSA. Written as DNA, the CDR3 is TGTGCCAGCAGCTTAGTAGGGGCAGGACCAACCTATGGCTACACCTTC. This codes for CASSLVGAGPTYGYTF.

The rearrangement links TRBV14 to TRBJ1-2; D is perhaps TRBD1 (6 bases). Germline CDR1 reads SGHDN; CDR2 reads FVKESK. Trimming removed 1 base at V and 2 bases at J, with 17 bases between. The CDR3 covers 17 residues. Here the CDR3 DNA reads TGTGCCAGCAGCCAAGGGCTACAGGGAGCCCTGAACTATGGCTACACCTTC. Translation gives CASSQGLQGALNYGYTF.

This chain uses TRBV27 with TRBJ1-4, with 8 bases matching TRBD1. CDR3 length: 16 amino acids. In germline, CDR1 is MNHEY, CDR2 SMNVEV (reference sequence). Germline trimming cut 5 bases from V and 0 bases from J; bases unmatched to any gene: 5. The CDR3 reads CASSVDRGPTNEKLFF. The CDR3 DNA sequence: TGTGCCAGCAGTGTTGACAGGGGACCAACTAATGAAAAACTGTTTTTT.

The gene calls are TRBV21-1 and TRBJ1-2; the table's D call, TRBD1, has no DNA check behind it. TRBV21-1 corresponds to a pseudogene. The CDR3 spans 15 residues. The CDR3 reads CASSKGEGGNYGYTF. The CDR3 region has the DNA TGTGCCAGCAGCAAAGGGGAAGGGGGCAACTATGGCTACACCTTC.

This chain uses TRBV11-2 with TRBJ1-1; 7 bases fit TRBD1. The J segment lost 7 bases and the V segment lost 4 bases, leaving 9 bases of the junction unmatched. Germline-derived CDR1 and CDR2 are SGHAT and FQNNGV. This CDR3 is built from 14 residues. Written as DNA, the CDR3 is TGTGCCAGCAGCTCAAACAGGGGCCAAATTGAAGCTTTCTTT. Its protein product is CASSSNRGQIEAFF.

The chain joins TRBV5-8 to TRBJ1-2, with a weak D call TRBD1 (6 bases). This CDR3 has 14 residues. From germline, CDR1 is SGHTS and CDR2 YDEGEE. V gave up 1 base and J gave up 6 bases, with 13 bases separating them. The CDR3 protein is CASSLQQGHHGYTF. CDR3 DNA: TGTGCCAGCAGCTTGCAACAGGGTCATCATGGCTACACCTTC.

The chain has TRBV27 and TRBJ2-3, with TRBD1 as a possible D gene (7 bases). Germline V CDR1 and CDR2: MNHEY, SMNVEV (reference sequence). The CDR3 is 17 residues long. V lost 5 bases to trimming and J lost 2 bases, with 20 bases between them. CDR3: CASSATSGGTVTDTQYF. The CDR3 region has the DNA TGTGCCAGCAGTGCTACCTCGGGCGGGACAGTCACAGATACGCAGTATTTT.

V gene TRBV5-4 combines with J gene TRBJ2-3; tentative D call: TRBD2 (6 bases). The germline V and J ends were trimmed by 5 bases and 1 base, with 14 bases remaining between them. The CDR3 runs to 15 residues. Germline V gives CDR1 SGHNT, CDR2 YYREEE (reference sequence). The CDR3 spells CASRGGPSGTDTQYF. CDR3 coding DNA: TGTGCCAGCAGGGGGGGTCCTAGCGGCACAGATACGCAGTATTTT.

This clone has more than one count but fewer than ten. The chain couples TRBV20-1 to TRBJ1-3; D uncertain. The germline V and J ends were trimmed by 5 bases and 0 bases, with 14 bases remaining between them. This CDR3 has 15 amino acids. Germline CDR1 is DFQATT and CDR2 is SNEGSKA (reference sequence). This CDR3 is CSAGGLGSSGNTIYF. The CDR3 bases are TGCAGTGCTGGTGGGTTGGGCAGCTCTGGAAACACCATATATTTT.

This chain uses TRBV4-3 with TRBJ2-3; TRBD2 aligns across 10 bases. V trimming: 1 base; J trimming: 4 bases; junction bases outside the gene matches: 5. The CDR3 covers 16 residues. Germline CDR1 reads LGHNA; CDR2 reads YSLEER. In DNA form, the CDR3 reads TGCGCCAGCAGCCAAGGGACTAGCGGTTCCCCAGATACGCAGTATTTT. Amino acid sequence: CASSQGTSGSPDTQYF.

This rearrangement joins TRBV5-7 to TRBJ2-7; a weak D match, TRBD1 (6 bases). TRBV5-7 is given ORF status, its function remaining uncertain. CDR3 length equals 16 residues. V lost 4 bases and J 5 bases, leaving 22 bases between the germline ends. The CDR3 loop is CASSLELTPGVDEQYF. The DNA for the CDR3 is TGTGCCAGCAGCCTAGAATTAACCCCAGGGGTTGACGAGCAGTACTTC.

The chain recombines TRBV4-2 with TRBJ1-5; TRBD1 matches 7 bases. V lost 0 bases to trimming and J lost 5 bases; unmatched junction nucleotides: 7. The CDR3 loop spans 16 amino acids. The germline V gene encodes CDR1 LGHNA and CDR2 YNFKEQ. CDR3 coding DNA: TGTGCCAGCAGCCAAGAGTGGGGACAGAAGGATCAGCCCCAGCATTTT. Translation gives CASSQEWGQKDQPQHF.

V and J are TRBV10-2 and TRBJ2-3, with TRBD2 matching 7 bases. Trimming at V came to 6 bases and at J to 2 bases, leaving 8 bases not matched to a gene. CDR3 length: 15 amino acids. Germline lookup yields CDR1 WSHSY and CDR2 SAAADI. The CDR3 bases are TGCGCCAGCAGGGTTGCGGGGGAACCCACAGATACGCAGTATTTT. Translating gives CASRVAGEPTDTQYF.

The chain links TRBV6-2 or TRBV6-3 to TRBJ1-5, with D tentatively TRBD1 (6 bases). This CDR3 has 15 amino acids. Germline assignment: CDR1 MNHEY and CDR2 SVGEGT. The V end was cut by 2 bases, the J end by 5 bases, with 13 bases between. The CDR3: CASSYGRGSDQPQHF. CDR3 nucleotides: TGTGCCAGCAGTTACGGCAGGGGATCGGATCAGCCCCAGCATTTT.

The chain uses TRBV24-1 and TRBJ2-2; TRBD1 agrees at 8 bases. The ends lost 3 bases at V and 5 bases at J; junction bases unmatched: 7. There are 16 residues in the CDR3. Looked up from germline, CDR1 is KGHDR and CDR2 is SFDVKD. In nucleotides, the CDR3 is TGTGCCACCAGTGATGAGGGGACAGGAAGGACCGGGGAGCTGTTTTTT. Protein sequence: CATSDEGTGRTGELFF.

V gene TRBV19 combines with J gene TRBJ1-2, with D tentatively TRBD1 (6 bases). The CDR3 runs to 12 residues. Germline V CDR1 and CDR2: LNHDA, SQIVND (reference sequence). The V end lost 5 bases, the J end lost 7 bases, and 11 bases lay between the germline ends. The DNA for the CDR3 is TGTGCCAGTAGTTGGTCAGGGGCTGGCTACACCTTC. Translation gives CASSWSGAGYTF. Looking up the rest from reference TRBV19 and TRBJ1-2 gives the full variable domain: DGGITQSPKYLFRKEGQNVTLSCEQNLNHDAMYWYRQDPGQGLRLIYYSQIVNDFQKGDIAEGYSVSREKKESFPLTVTSAQKNPTAFYLCASSWSGAGYTFGSGTRLTVV.

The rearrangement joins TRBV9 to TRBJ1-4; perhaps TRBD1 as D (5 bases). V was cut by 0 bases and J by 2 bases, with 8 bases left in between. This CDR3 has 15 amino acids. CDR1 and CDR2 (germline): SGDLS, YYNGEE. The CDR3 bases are TGTGCCAGCAGCGTAGAGGCAGGGACTAATGAAAAACTGTTTTTT. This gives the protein CASSVEAGTNEKLFF.

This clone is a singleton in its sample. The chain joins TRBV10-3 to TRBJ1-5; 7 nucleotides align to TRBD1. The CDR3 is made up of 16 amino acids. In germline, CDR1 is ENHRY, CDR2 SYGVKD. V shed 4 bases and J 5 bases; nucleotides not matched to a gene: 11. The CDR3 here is CAISVDGRGDYQPQHF. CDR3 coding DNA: TGTGCCATCAGTGTCGACGGCAGGGGGGATTATCAGCCCCAGCATTTT.